Sequencing of this TCR beta chain was carried out in a study of blood T cells in healthy people across ages. Study results and limitations: Long-lived donors had more naive CD4+ cells and higher diversity than aged donors. The study found TCR beta diversity correlated strongly with naive T cell percentage.

Total RNA amounts of at least 6 micrograms were extracted per sample. For this clonotype: Its antigen is not known.

Together with a sample-barcoded 5' primer, a J-beta primer mix was included in a second PCR lasting about 7 to 11 cycles. Every single cDNA molecule received a tag from a template-switch adaptor with 12 random nucleotides. TCRdb reanalysed the 5' RACE reads using MiXCR and keeps one entry per CDR3 protein. The profile shows some 690,000 distinct CDR3 sequences, about 20% of them singletons. The CDR3 extends over 14 amino acids. Germline V gene data show CDR1 as SNHLY and CDR2 as FYNNEI. V shed 7 bases and J 4 bases; nucleotides not matched to a gene: 8. The chain joins TRBV2 to TRBJ2-5; 8 bases line up with TRBD2. Sequenced input: blood. This clonotype was sampled from a man in his sixties or seventies in good health. The DNA for the CDR3 is TGTGCCAGCAATGACCGAGCGGGGGTAGAGACCCAGTACTTC. Its protein product is CASNDRAGVETQYF.